This entry describes one TCR beta chain. Antigen specificity is unknown. Here immunoSEQ multiplex PCR was the method, and the copy in TCRdb shows in-frame clones only, minus some. Among about 110,000 clones listed, approximately 90% were seen once. This sample was taken from a study of OX40 agonist ivuxolimab in advanced cancers. Overall study findings and caveats: Clones of CD4+ and CD8+ blood T cells grew by week 6 at doses of 0.1 to 3.0 mg/kg.

Germline CDR1 and CDR2: GTSNPN and SVGIG (reference sequence). Trimming took 0 bases from V and 5 from J; bases not matched to a gene: 3. This CDR3 region has 13 residues. The source was CD4+ or CD8+ T cells sorted from blood, collected in a trial of the OX40 agonist ivuxolimab. This TCR was sampled from an adult with an advanced solid tumor such as melanoma, head and neck, liver or kidney cancer. This rearrangement joins TRBV30 to TRBJ2-5, with TRBD1 identical over 7 bases. The CDR3 spells CAWSVGGWETQYF. In nucleotides, the CDR3 is TGTGCCTGGAGTGTAGGGGGCTGGGAGACCCAGTACTTC.